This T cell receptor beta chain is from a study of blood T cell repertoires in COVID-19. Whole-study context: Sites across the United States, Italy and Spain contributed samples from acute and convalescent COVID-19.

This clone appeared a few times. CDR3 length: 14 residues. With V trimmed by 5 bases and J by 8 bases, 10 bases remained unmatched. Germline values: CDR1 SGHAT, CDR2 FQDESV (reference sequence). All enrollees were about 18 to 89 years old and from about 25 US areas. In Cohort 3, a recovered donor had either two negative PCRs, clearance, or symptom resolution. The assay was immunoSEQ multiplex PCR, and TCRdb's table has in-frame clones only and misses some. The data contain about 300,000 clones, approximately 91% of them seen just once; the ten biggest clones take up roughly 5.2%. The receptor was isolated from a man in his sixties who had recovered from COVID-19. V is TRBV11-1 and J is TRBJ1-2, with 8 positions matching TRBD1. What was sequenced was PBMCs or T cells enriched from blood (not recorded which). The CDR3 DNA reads TGTGCCAGCAGCCTCCTACAGACAGGGGAAGGCTACACCTTC. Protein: CASSLLQTGEGYTF.